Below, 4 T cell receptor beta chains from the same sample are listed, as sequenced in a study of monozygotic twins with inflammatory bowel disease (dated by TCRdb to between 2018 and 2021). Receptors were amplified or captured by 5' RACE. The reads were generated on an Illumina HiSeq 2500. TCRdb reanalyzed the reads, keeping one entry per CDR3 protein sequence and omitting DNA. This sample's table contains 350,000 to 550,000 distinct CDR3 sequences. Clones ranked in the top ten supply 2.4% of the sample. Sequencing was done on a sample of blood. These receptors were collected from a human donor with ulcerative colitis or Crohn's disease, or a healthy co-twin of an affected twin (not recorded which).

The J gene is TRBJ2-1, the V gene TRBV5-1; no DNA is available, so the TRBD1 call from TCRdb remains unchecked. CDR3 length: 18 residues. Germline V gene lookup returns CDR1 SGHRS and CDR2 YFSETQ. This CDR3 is CASSLAARTGRVGNEQFF.

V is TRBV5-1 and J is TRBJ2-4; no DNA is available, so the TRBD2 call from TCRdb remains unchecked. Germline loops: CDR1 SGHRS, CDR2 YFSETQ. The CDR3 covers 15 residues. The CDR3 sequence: CASSSSPPGSNIQYF. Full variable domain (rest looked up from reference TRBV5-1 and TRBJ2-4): KAGVTQTPRYLIKTRGQQVTLSCSPISGHRSVSWYQQTPGQGLQFLFEYFSETQRNKGNFPGRFSGRQFSNSRSEMNVSTLELGDSALYLCASSSSPPGSNIQYFGAGTRLSVL.

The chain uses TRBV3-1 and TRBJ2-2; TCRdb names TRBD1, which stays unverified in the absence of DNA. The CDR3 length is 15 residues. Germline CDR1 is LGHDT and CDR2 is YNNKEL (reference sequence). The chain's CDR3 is CASSFDRGGGGELFF. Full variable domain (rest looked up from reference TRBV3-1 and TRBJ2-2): DTAVSQTPKYLVTQMGNDKSIKCEQNLGHDTMYWYKQDSKKFLKIMFSYNNKELIINETVPNRFSPKSPDKAHLNLHINSLELGDSAVYFCASSFDRGGGGELFFGEGSRLTVL.

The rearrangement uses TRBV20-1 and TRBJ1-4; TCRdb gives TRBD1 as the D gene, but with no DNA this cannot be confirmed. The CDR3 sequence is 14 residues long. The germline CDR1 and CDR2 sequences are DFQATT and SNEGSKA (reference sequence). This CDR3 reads CSAIGTGFNEKLFF.